This TCR beta chain comes out of a study of post-analysis software for immune sequencing data. Study as a whole: There were relapsing-remitting, secondary progressive and progressive-relapsing multiple sclerosis among the disease courses included.

Regarding this clonotype: Its antigen is as yet unknown.

The CDR3 sequence is 15 residues long. V was clipped by 3 bases and J by 7 bases, with 13 bases between them. Germline loops: CDR1 MDHEN, CDR2 SYDVKM. Study-wide findings and caveats: Multiple sclerosis patients showed significantly lower normalized Chao1 diversity than controls did. Same-batch samples co-clustered strongly by F measure. Among four to six TRBV segments more frequent in patients than controls were TRBV5-6, TRBV5-1 and TRBV20-1.

Prepared libraries of TCR beta cDNA carried unique molecular identifiers. With roughly 1 to 11 million T cells as the source, 500,000 to 650,000 cDNA molecules resulted. TCRdb used MiXCR to reprocess the PCR reads, holding one entry per CDR3 protein. The table has 250,000 to 300,000 distinct CDR3 sequences, just over 35% seen once. The genes are TRBV28 and TRBJ1-6; no definite D call. This TCR was recovered from a girl between 5 and 17 years old with multiple sclerosis. The sample consisted of blood. This chain's CDR3 is CASSLVQITNSPLHF. The CDR3 DNA is TGTGCCAGCAGTTTGGTCCAGATAACCAATTCACCCCTCCACTTT.